The entry below describes one TCR beta chain. The CDR3 contains 17 residues. Germline trimming cut 5 bases from V and 2 bases from J; bases unmatched to any gene: 7. Germline lookup yields CDR1 LNHDA and CDR2 SQIVND (reference sequence). This entry belongs to a study of blood T cell repertoires in COVID-19. Sequencing used immunoSEQ multiplex PCR; TCRdb keeps in-frame clones, though not all of them. The sample lists fewer than 150,000 clones; 80% to 85% were seen once. The sequence came from a human donor in a cohort sampled during active COVID-19. The chain uses TRBV19 and TRBJ1-5; 12 bases are a match to TRBD1. The source material was peripheral blood. CDR3 loop: CASSSGQGALGNQPQHF. The CDR3 nucleotides are TGTGCCAGTAGTTCGGGACAGGGGGCCCTCGGCAATCAGCCCCAGCATTTT.